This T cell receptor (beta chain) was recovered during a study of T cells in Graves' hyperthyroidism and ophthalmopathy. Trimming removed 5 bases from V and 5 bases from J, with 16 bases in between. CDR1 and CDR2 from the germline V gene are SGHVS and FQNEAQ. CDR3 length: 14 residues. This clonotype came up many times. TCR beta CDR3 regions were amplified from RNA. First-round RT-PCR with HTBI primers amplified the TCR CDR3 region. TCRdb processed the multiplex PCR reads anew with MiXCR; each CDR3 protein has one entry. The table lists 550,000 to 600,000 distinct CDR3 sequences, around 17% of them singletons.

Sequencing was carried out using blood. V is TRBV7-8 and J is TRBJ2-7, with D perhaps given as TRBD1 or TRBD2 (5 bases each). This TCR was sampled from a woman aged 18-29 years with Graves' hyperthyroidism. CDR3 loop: CASSLTGTRNEQYF. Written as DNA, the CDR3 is TGTGCCAGCAGCCTAACCGGGACGCGCAACGAGCAGTACTTC.